The TCR beta chain described here comes from a study of long-term antiretroviral therapy in people with HIV. No fewer than two post-ART and no fewer than one pre-ART PBMC samples existed for each donor. Without exception, participants with HIV were treated in the United States. Germline V gene data show CDR1 as ENHRY and CDR2 as SYGVKD. The V gene lost 8 bases and the J gene lost 1 base, with 8 bases spanning the gap. This CDR3 is 13 amino acids long. Version v3.0 of the immunoSEQ assay was performed at survey level. Assay: immunoSEQ multiplex PCR; the TCRdb copy retains only in-frame clones and omits some. This table holds over 25,000 clones, 70% to 90% found once.

The source is a man over 45 with HIV. The V call is TRBV10-3, the J call TRBJ2-2; D is unresolved. Sequenced material: unsorted PBMCs, taken 3.2 years before starting antiretroviral therapy. The CDR3 DNA is TGTGCCATCTGCCCAGAGAACACCGGGGAGCTGTTTTTT. Translating gives CAICPENTGELFF.